This T cell receptor beta chain was sequenced during a study of shared clonotypes between healthy human individuals. Using about 220 ng DNA, approximately 30,000 T cell genomes, the sorted-subset replicate PCRs were run. Sequencing was performed with immunoSEQ multiplex PCR; in TCRdb, only in-frame clones are kept and a portion is missing. Of about 710,000 clones listed, around 73% were seen once; the top ten hold 1.5% to 2%. V shed 5 bases, J shed 0 bases, and the junction held 10 bases outside the gene matches. The CDR3 consists of 16 residues. Germline-derived CDR1 and CDR2 are LNHNV and YYDKDF (reference sequence).

The TCR sequence derives from a woman aged 30 to 39 in good health. The material sequenced was memory CD4+ T cells sorted from blood. Subset meaning: CD45RA-negative fraction. The chain links TRBV15 to TRBJ2-7; 7 bases match TRBD2. CDR3 bases: TGTGCCACCAGCGGGGGTGGGAGGGGAAGCTCCTACGAGCAGTACTTC. Translating it yields CATSGGGRGSSYEQYF.